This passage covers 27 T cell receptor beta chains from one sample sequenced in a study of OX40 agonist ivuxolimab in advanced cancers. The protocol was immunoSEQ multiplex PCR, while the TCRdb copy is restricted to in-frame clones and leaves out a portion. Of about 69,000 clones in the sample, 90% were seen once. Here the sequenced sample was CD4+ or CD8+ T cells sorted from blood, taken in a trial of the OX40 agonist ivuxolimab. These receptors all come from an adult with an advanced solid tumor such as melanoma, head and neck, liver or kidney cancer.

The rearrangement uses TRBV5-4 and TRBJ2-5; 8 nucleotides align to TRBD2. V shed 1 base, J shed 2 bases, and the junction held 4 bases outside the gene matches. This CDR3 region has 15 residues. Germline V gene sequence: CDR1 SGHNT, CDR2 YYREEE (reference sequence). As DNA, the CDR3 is TGTGCCAGCAGCTTGACTAGCGGACCTCAAGAGACCCAGTACTTC. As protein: CASSLTSGPQETQYF.

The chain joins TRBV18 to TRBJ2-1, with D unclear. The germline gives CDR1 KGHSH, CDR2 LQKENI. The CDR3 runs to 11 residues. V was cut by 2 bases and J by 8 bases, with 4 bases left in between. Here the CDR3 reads CASSPKDEQFF. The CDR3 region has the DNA TGTGCCAGCTCACCAAAGGATGAGCAGTTCTTC.

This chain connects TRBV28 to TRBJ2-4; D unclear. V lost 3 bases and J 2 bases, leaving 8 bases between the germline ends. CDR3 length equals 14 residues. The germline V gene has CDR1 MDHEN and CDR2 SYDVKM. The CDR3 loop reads CASSLGGTKNIQYF. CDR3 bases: TGTGCCAGCAGTTTGGGTGGAACCAAAAACATTCAGTACTTC.

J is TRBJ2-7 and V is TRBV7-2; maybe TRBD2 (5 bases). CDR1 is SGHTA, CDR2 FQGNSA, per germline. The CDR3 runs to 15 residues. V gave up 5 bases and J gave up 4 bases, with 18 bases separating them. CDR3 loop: CASSRRYGGKYEQYF. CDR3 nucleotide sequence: TGTGCCAGCAGCCGGAGGTACGGCGGAAAGTACGAGCAGTACTTC.

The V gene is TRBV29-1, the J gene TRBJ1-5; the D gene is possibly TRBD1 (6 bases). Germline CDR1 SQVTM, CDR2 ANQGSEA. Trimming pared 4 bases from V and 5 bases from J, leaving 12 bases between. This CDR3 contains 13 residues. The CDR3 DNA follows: TGCAGCGTTGTAAACAGGGAAGATCAGCCCCAGCATTTT. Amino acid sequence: CSVVNREDQPQHF.

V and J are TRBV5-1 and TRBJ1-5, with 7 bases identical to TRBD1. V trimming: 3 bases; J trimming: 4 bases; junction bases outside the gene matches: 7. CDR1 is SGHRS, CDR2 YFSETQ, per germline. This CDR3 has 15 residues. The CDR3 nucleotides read TGCGCCAGCAGCTGGGGGACAGAGTTGAATCAGCCCCAGCATTTT. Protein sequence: CASSWGTELNQPQHF.

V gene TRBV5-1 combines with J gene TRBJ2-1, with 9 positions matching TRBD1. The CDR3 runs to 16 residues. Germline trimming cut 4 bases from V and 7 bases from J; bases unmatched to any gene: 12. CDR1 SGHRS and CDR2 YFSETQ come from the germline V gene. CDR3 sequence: CASSPRPGQGGNEQFF. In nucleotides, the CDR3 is TGCGCCAGCAGCCCCCGACCGGGACAGGGAGGGAATGAGCAGTTCTTC.

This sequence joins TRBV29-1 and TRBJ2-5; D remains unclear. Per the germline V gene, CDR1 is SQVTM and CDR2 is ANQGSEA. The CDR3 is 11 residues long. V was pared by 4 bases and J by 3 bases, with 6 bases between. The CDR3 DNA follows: TGCAGCGTTGGACAAAAAGAGACCCAGTACTTC. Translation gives CSVGQKETQYF.

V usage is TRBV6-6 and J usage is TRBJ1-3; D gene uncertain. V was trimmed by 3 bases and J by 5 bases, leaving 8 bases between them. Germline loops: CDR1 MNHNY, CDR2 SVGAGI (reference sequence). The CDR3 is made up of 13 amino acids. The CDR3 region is CASSYGERNTIYF. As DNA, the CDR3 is TGTGCCAGCAGTTATGGGGAACGAAACACCATATATTTT.

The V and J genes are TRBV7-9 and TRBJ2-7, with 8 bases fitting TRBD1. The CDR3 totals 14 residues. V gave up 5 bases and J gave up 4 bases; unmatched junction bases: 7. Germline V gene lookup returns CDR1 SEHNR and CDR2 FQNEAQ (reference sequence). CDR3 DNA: TGTGCCAGCAGCCCTGGACAGGGAATTTACGAGCAGTACTTC. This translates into CASSPGQGIYEQYF.

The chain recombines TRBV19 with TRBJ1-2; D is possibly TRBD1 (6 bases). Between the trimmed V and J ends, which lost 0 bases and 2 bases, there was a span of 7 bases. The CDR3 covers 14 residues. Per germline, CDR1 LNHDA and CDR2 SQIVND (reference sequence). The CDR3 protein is CASSIDRGNYGYTF. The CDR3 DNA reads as TGTGCCAGTAGTATAGATAGGGGGAACTATGGCTACACCTTC.

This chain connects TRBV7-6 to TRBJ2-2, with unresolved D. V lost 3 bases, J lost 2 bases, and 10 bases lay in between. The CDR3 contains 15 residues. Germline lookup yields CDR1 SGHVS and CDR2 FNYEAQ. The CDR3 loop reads CASSFTGGNTGELFF. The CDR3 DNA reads TGTGCCAGCAGCTTTACCGGCGGAAACACCGGGGAGCTGTTTTTT. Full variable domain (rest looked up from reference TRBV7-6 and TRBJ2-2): GAGVSQSPRYKVTKRGQDVALRCDPISGHVSLYWYRQALGQGPEFLTYFNYEAQQDKSGLPNDRFSAERPEGSISTLTIQRTEQRDSAMYRCASSFTGGNTGELFFGEGSRLTVL.

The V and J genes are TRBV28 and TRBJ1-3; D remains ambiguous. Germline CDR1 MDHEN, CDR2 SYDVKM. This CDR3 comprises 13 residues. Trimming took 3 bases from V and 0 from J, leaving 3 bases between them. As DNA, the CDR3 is TGTGCCAGCAGTTTCAACTCTGGAAACACCATATATTTT. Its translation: CASSFNSGNTIYF.

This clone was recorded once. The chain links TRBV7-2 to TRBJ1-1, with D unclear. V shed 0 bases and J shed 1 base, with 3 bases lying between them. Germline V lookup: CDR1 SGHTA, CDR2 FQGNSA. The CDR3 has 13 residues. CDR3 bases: TGTGCCAGCAGCTTAGCCCAGAACACTGAAGCTTTCTTT. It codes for CASSLAQNTEAFF.

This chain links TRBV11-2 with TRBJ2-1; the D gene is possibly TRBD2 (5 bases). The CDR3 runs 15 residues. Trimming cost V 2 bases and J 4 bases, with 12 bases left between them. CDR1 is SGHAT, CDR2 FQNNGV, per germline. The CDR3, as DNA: TGTGCCAGCAGCTTAAATCCGAGACTATACAATGAGCAGTTCTTC. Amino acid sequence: CASSLNPRLYNEQFF.

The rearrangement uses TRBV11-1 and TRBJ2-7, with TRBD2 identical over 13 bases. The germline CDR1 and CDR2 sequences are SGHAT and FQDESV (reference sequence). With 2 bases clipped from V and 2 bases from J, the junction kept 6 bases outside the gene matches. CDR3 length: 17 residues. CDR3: CASSLRRLAGGTYEQYF. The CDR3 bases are TGTGCCAGCAGCTTAAGGCGACTAGCGGGAGGTACCTACGAGCAGTACTTC.

The DNA of the CDR3 is TGCGCCAGCAGCCACGGGACAGGGGGCACTGAAGCTTTCTTT. The encoded protein is CASSHGTGGTEAFF. J is TRBJ1-1 and V is TRBV5-1; 11 bases align to TRBD1. Losses at the gene ends were 4 bases for V and 4 bases for J; bases not matched to a gene: 3. Germline V lookup: CDR1 SGHRS, CDR2 YFSETQ. The CDR3 sequence is 14 residues long. Supplemented by reference TRBV5-1 and TRBJ1-1, the full variable domain reads KAGVTQTPRYLIKTRGQQVTLSCSPISGHRSVSWYQQTPGQGLQFLFEYFSETQRNKGNFPGRFSGRQFSNSRSEMNVSTLELGDSALYLCASSHGTGGTEAFFGQGTRLTVV.

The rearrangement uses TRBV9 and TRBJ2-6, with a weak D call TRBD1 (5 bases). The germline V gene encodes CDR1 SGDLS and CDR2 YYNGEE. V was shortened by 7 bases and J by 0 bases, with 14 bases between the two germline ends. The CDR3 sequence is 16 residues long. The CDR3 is CASGPEGVSGANVLTF. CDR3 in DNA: TGTGCCAGCGGACCGGAAGGGGTCTCTGGGGCCAACGTCCTGACTTTC.

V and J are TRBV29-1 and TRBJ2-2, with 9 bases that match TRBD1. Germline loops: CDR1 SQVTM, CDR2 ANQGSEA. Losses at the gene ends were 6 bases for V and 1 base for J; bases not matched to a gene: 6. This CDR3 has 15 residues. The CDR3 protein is CSVQQGAWNTGELFF. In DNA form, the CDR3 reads TGCAGCGTACAACAGGGGGCGTGGAACACCGGGGAGCTGTTTTTT.

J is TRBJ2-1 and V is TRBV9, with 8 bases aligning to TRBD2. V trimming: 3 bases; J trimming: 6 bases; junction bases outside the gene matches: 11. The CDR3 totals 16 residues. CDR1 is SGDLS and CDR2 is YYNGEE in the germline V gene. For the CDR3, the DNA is TGTGCCAGCAGCGGCAGCGGGAGAAGGGGGGCCAATGAGCAGTTCTTC. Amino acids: CASSGSGRRGANEQFF.

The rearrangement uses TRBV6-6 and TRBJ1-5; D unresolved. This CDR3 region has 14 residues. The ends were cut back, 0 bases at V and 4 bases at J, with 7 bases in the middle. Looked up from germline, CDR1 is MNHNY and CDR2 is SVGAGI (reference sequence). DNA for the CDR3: TGTGCCAGCAGTTACTCGAGTGAAAATCAGCCCCAGCATTTT. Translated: CASSYSSENQPQHF.

The CDR3 loop is CASSPPTGPVNTEAFF. The DNA for the CDR3 is TGCGCCAGCAGCCCCCCGACAGGACCTGTGAACACTGAAGCTTTCTTT. V is TRBV4-3 and J is TRBJ1-1; maybe TRBD1 (6 bases). This CDR3 spans 16 amino acids. The V gene's germline CDR1 is LGHNA and CDR2 YSLEER. Trimming took 4 bases from V and 0 from J, leaving 15 bases between them.

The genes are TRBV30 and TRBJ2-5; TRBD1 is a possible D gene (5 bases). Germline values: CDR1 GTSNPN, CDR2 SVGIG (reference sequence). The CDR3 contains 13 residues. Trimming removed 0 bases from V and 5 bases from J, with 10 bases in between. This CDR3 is CAWSVQVPETQYF. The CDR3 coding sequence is TGTGCCTGGAGTGTACAGGTCCCTGAGACCCAGTACTTC.

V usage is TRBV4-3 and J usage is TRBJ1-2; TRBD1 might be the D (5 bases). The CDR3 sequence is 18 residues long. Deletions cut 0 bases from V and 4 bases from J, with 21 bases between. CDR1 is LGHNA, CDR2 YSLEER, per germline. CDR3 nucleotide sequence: TGCGCCAGCAGCCAAGATCGTAGGCAGATGGGGCATCTCTATGGCTACACCTTC. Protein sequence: CASSQDRRQMGHLYGYTF.

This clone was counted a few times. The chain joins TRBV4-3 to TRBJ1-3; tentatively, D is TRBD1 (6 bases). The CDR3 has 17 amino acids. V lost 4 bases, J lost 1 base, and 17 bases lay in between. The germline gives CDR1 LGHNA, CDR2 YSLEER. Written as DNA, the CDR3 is TGCGCCAGCAGCCTATCCAGGGGTTGGTCTTCTGGAAACACCATATATTTT. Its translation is CASSLSRGWSSGNTIYF.

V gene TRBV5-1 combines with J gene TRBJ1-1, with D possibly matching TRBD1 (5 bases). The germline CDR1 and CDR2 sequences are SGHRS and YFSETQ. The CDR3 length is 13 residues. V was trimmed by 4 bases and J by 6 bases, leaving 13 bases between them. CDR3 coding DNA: TGCGCCAGCAGCATCGACTGGGGGGCTGAAGCTTTCTTT. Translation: CASSIDWGAEAFF.

Here the CDR3 DNA reads TGTGCCAGCTCACCACCGCCCGAAGTCCTCGATACGCAGTATTTT. This codes for CASSPPPEVLDTQYF. The J gene is TRBJ2-3, the V gene TRBV18; D remains ambiguous. Germline CDR1 reads KGHSH; CDR2 reads LQKENI. Trimming shortened V by 0 bases and J by 6 bases, and 13 bases separated the two germline ends. The CDR3 runs to 15 residues. The full variable domain, its missing parts supplied by reference TRBV18 and TRBJ2-3, is NAGVMQNPRHLVRRRGQEARLRCSPMKGHSHVYWYRQLPEEGLKFMVYLQKENIIDESGMPKERFSAEFPKEGPSILRIQQVVRGDSAAYFCASSPPPEVLDTQYFGPGTRLTVL.